The 13 T cell receptor beta chains in this list originate from one sample, sequenced in a study of PD-1 blockade in classical Hodgkin lymphoma (dated by TCRdb to 2018 to 2020). Reading the label with the study, this specimen's time point is: cycle 1 day 1 (C1D1), immediately before nivolumab initiation. Every trial patient had relapsed following autologous stem cell transplantation, and prior brentuximab vedotin exposure was what differed among cohorts A, B and C. The library relied on the immunoSEQ multiplex PCR assay. In TCRdb, the immuneACCESS table is reduced to in-frame sequences with V and J assigned. These tables do not hold every clone; where another copy was compared, an unresolved V gene accounts for under half, and the others remain unexplained. The sample profile shows roughly 11,000 clones; about 85% of them were found once. The ten largest clones take up more than 30% of the sample.

Source: peripheral blood mononuclear cells (PBMCs), taken at baseline. Receptor source: a human donor with classical Hodgkin lymphoma.

This chain joins TRBV29-1 and TRBJ1-6; D call uncertain. V was clipped by 3 bases and J by 5 bases, with 14 bases between them. There are 15 residues in the CDR3. CDR1 SQVTM and CDR2 ANQGSEA come from the germline V gene. CDR3 bases: TGCAGCGTTGATATATTTGGGGATCATAATTCACCCCTCCACTTT. Translating it yields CSVDIFGDHNSPLHF.

The CDR3 sequence is CASSPTSGAYEQYF. CDR3 in DNA: TGTGCCAGCAGCCCAACTAGCGGGGCCTACGAGCAGTACTTC. The chain combines TRBV5-8 with TRBJ2-7; 10 bases align to TRBD2. Germline V gene data show CDR1 as SGHTS and CDR2 as YDEGEE. CDR3 length: 14 amino acids. The J segment lost 2 bases and the V segment lost 4 bases, leaving 3 bases of the junction unmatched.

The V and J genes are TRBV27 and TRBJ2-7; 11 bases are a match to TRBD2. CDR1 MNHEY and CDR2 SMNVEV come from the germline V gene (reference sequence). V dropped 7 bases and J dropped 5; count of bases not matched to a gene: 4. CDR3 size: 13 residues. The CDR3 DNA follows: TGTGCCAGCAAACTAGCGGGAGCTCACGAGCAGTACTTC. Translation: CASKLAGAHEQYF.

This clone was picked up a small number of times. This chain joins TRBV4-1 and TRBJ1-6; D ambiguous. CDR1 is MGHRA and CDR2 is YSYEKL in the germline V gene. Trimming pared 1 base from V and 0 bases from J, leaving 7 bases between. The CDR3 runs to 16 residues. The CDR3 region has the DNA TGCGCCAGCAGCCAAGGTCCGAGCTCCTATAATTCACCCCTCCACTTT. It translates to CASSQGPSSYNSPLHF.

The chain is built from TRBV27 and TRBJ1-2; 7 positions agree with TRBD1. The CDR3 contains 14 residues. Germline V lookup: CDR1 MNHEY, CDR2 SMNVEV (reference sequence). V lost 8 bases and J lost 5; bases outside the gene matches: 11. CDR3 coding DNA: TGTGCCAGCGGGCGGACAGGCCTGGGGTATGGCTACACCTTC. This gives the protein CASGRTGLGYGYTF.

The chain combines TRBV7-6 with TRBJ1-4; D not certain. The V gene's germline CDR1 is SGHVS and CDR2 FNYEAQ. The ends were cut back, 4 bases at V and 7 bases at J, with 19 bases in the middle. CDR3 size: 16 residues. The CDR3 DNA reads as TGTGCCAGCAGCTCCTCAGGTGGGAGGGTTGGTGAAAAACTGTTTTTT. Its protein product is CASSSSGGRVGEKLFF.

This clone came up once. This chain joins TRBV11-2 and TRBJ1-5; no clear D gene. Deletions cut 1 base from V and 4 bases from J, with 14 bases between. There are 16 residues in the CDR3. Germline assignment: CDR1 SGHAT and CDR2 FQNNGV. The CDR3 DNA sequence: TGTGCCAGCAGCTTAGGTTCGGGTGGAGGTAATCAGCCCCAGCATTTT. Protein sequence: CASSLGSGGGNQPQHF.

As for this clone: A junction boundary mismatches the germline segment, possibly from a read error. The J gene is TRBJ2-7, the V gene TRBV7-7, with TRBD2 as a possible D gene (6 bases). CDR3 length: 14 amino acids. Germline V CDR1 and CDR2: SSHAT, FNYEAQ (reference sequence). The CDR3 spells CASSLAKRLGEQYF. In nucleotides, the CDR3 is TGTGCTAGCAGCTTAGCAAAGCGACTAGGCGAGCAGTACTTC.

V usage is TRBV27 and J usage is TRBJ1-2, with a possible D match to TRBD1 (5 bases). Trimming shortened V by 4 bases and J by 8 bases, and 20 bases separated the two germline ends. Germline V lookup: CDR1 MNHEY, CDR2 SMNVEV (reference sequence). CDR3 length equals 15 residues. The CDR3 DNA reads as TGTGCCAGCAGTTATAATATGAGGGGAGGTCGAGGCTACACCTTC. It yields the protein CASSYNMRGGRGYTF.

This clone is a singleton in its sample. This rearrangement joins TRBV18 to TRBJ2-5; 11 nucleotides line up with TRBD2. This CDR3 is 15 amino acids long. After removal of 7 bases from V and 0 bases from J, the junction contained 4 bases not matched to a gene. The germline CDR1 and CDR2 sequences are KGHSH and LQKENI. The CDR3 loop reads CASCRLAGYQETQYF. CDR3 coding DNA: TGTGCCAGCTGCCGACTAGCGGGATACCAAGAGACCCAGTACTTC.

The chain couples TRBV2 to TRBJ2-3; D unclear. Trimming stripped 3 bases from V and 2 bases from J, with 6 bases between. Germline CDR1 reads SNHLY; CDR2 reads FYNNEI. The CDR3 has 13 residues. This CDR3 reads CASSEQTTDTQYF. The DNA of the CDR3 is TGTGCCAGCAGTGAGCAGACCACAGATACGCAGTATTTT.

This chain links TRBV7-9 with TRBJ1-2, with TRBD1 identical over 10 bases. Trimming took 5 bases from V and 6 from J; bases not matched to a gene: 9. The CDR3 has 15 amino acids. Germline CDR1 and CDR2: SEHNR and FQNEAQ (reference sequence). The CDR3 coding sequence is TGTGCCAGCAGCCTAGACAGGGGGCTAATGGATGGCTACACCTTC. Encoded protein: CASSLDRGLMDGYTF.

This chain links TRBV7-9 with TRBJ2-3; D is ambiguous. Germline V gives CDR1 SEHNR, CDR2 FQNEAQ (reference sequence). This CDR3 has 12 residues. The germline V and J ends were trimmed by 3 bases and 4 bases, with 5 bases remaining between them. CDR3 region: CASSFNSDTQYF. The CDR3 nucleotides are TGTGCCAGCAGCTTTAATTCAGATACGCAGTATTTT.